The 7 T cell receptor beta chains below come from one sample, sequenced in a study of blood T cells in healthy people across ages. Combining a sample-barcoded 5' primer with a J-beta primer mix, a second PCR ran for about 6 to 11 cycles. TCRdb re-called the 5' RACE reads through MiXCR, storing one row per CDR3 protein. The data contain about 640,000 distinct CDR3 sequences, 58% of them seen just once; the ten biggest clones take up approximately 40%. The specimen was blood. These receptors all come from a man aged 60 to 75 in good health.

As for this clonotype: A much larger clone lies one base from this, so it may be a read error. V gene TRBV7-2 combines with J gene TRBJ2-7, with D perhaps TRBD2 (6 bases). The CDR3 is 17 amino acids. Germline loops: CDR1 SGHTA, CDR2 FQGNSA. V gave up 2 bases and J gave up 7 bases, with 24 bases separating them. The chain's CDR3 is CASSLFSGVYSYNEQYF. The CDR3 DNA sequence: TGTGCCAGCAGCTTATTCTCGGGGGTGTACTCCTACAATGAGCAGTACTTC.

This chain uses TRBV12-5 with TRBJ1-5; weak D call: TRBD1 (6 bases). CDR3 size: 18 residues. CDR1 and CDR2 (germline): LGHNT, FRNRAP. Trimming removed 5 bases at V and 0 bases at J, with 20 bases between. For the CDR3, the DNA is TGTGCTAGTGGTCCCCAAGGGGGAGGAGGGTATAGCAATCAGCCCCAGCATTTT. This translates into CASGPQGGGGYSNQPQHF.

The chain uses TRBV3-1 and TRBJ2-1; possible D gene TRBD2, 6 bases. The CDR3 is 15 amino acids. Germline values: CDR1 LGHDT, CDR2 YNNKEL (reference sequence). V dropped 3 bases and J dropped 6 bases, with 15 bases sitting between them. The CDR3 reads CASSQGLLLVNEQFF. The CDR3 region has the DNA TGTGCCAGCAGCCAGGGACTGCTTCTGGTCAATGAGCAGTTCTTC.

This clonotype was recorded at least ten times. The chain carries TRBV12-3 or TRBV12-4 and TRBJ2-7, with TRBD1 as a possible D gene (5 bases). The CDR3 consists of 12 residues. V gave up 1 base and J gave up 6 bases, with 7 bases separating them. The chain's CDR3 is CASSLGQGEQYF. CDR3 DNA sequence: TGTGCCAGCAGTTTAGGTCAGGGCGAGCAGTACTTC.

The rearrangement uses TRBV3-1 and TRBJ1-2; unclear D gene. V was clipped by 0 bases and J by 0 bases, with 5 bases between them. Germline lookup yields CDR1 LGHDT and CDR2 YNNKEL (reference sequence). The CDR3 is made up of 14 amino acids. CDR3 in DNA: TGTGCCAGCAGCCAAGAAGGAGCTAACTATGGCTACACCTTC. It is translated as CASSQEGANYGYTF.

This clonotype was recorded once. V usage is TRBV7-6 and J usage is TRBJ2-3; no definite D call. Germline V CDR1 and CDR2: SGHVS, FNYEAQ. CDR3 length: 13 residues. Trimming pared 5 bases from V and 5 bases from J, leaving 11 bases between. CDR3 in DNA: TGTGCCAGCAGCGGGTCCAACCTAGATACGCAGTATTTT. As protein: CASSGSNLDTQYF.

The chain employs TRBV4-1 and TRBJ2-3, with 10 bases matching TRBD1. In germline, CDR1 is MGHRA, CDR2 YSYEKL. The CDR3 loop spans 15 amino acids. V lost 3 bases and J lost 2; bases outside the gene matches: 2. CDR3 bases: TGCGCCAGCAGCCAGGGACAGGGGACCACAGATACGCAGTATTTT. Its translation: CASSQGQGTTDTQYF.